This is a list of T cell receptor beta chains from one sample in a study of CD8+ T cells in alopecia areata. Assay used: immunoSEQ multiplex PCR; TCRdb lists only in-frame clones, some missing. The sample includes more than 9,000 clones, approximately 61% seen only once; the top ten take around 15%. The sample was skin. The origin of the receptors is a human donor with alopecia areata. Each CDR3 is given with its conserved first and last residue. D genes are given only for firm matches. Expanded clones are given a class, and other clones once, few, many or no size at all.

clone_size j_call d_call v_call cdr3_nt cdr3_aa
- TRBJ2-3 - TRBV6-6 TGTGCCAGCAGTTACTCTATGGCCACAGATACGCAGTATTTT CASSYSMATDTQYF
few TRBJ2-3 TRBD2 TRBV4-2 TGTGCCAGCAGCCCTTCAGTGGGGGGAGGGGCGCAGTATTTT CASSPSVGGGAQYF
few TRBJ2-7 - TRBV28 TGTGCCAGCAGTTCCGGACAAACTTGGTCGTCCTACGAGCAGTACTTC CASSSGQTWSSYEQYF
- TRBJ1-2 - TRBV19 TGTGCCAGTAGTACACCCGAGGGGGGGCCCCGGAACTTCAACTATGGCTACACCTTC CASSTPEGGPRNFNYGYTF
- TRBJ1-1 - TRBV29-1 TGCAGCGGCCACGACACCAACACTGAGGCTTTCTTT CSGHDTNTEAFF
- TRBJ2-5 - TRBV7-8 TGTGCCAGCAGCTTCCAAGAGACCCAGTACTTC CASSFQETQYF
- TRBJ2-1 TRBD2 TRBV7-8 TGTGCCAGCAGCCCCTGGGGACTAGCGGAGTACAATGAGCAGTTCTTC CASSPWGLAEYNEQFF
few TRBJ2-1 TRBD2 TRBV27 TGTGCCAGCAGTTACAGGACTAGCGGGAGGAATGAGCAGTTCTTC CASSYRTSGRNEQFF
- TRBJ2-6 TRBD1 TRBV28 TGTGCCAGCAGTATCCCACAGGGGGCCTTTTCTACTGGGGCCAACGTCCTGACTTTC CASSIPQGAFSTGANVLTF
once TRBJ1-6 - TRBV9 TGTGCCAGCAGCGTAGCTCTTCTCCAGATGGATTCACCCCTCCACTTT CASSVALLQMDSPLHF
once TRBJ2-7 TRBD2 TRBV11-2 TGTGCCAGCAGCTTAGGCCCAGCGGGAGGTAGTTACGAGCAGTACTTC CASSLGPAGGSYEQYF
- TRBJ2-5 - TRBV5-1 TGCGCCAGCAGCTTCAGGGAAGAGACCCAGTACTTC CASSFREETQYF
few TRBJ2-7 - TRBV27 TGTGCCAGCAGTTTAAGTCCATCCTACGAGCAGTACTTC CASSLSPSYEQYF
- TRBJ1-5 - TRBV29-1 TGCAGCGTGACTGGAAGCAATCAGCCCCAGCATTTT CSVTGSNQPQHF
- TRBJ2-7 TRBD1 TRBV2 TGTGCCAGCAGGGGACAGGGGGCGCACGAGCAGTACTTC CASRGQGAHEQYF
medium-sized TRBJ2-6 TRBD1 TRBV23-1 TGCGCCAGCAGTCAATCTCCTGGGGAGGGACAGGGGATAATCTCTGGGGCCAACGTCCTGACTTTC CASSQSPGEGQGIISGANVLTF
- TRBJ2-5 TRBD1 TRBV7-9 TGTGCCAGCAGCGGGCGAATGGACAGGAACCAAGAGACCCAGTACTTC CASSGRMDRNQETQYF
- TRBJ2-7 - TRBV2 TGTGCCAGCAGTGTCAGGGTATCCGTGGACGAGCAGTACTTC CASSVRVSVDEQYF
- TRBJ1-4 - TRBV2 TGTGCCAGCCGTGAGGGAAATGAAAAACTGTTTTTT CASREGNEKLFF
- TRBJ2-2 TRBD2 TRBV6-4 TGTGCCAGCAGTGAGTCTAGCGGGGATACCGGGGAGCTGTTTTTT CASSESSGDTGELFF
- TRBJ2-5 - TRBV7-8 TGTGCCAGCAGCTTAGGAGGGTCCCGTGAAACCCAGTACTTC CASSLGGSRETQYF
large TRBJ1-3 - TRBV30 TGTGCCTGGAGTGTATCAGCTGGAAACACCATATATTTT CAWSVSAGNTIYF
few TRBJ1-6 - TRBV15 TGTGCCACCAGCAGAGATCGTATGGGCCGGAGGGATTCACCCCTCCACTTT CATSRDRMGRRDSPLHF
- TRBJ2-3 - TRBV30 TGTGCCTGGAGTGGCAGGTTGTTCACAGATACGCAGTATTTT CAWSGRLFTDTQYF
few TRBJ2-7 TRBD1 TRBV10-3 TGTGCCATCAGTGACCGGGACAGTAGGGTAGGTGGGACCTACGAGCAGTACTTC CAISDRDSRVGGTYEQYF
- TRBJ1-1 - TRBV7-2 TGTGCCAGCAGCTTAGGGGCTTGGAACACTGAAGCTTTCTTT CASSLGAWNTEAFF
- TRBJ2-3 TRBD1 TRBV7-9 TGTGCCAGCAGCCAGAGGACAGGGACAGATACGCAGTATTTT CASSQRTGTDTQYF
- TRBJ2-1 TRBD1 TRBV5-4 TGTGCCAGCAGCTTGTCGACAGGGGATGAGCAGTTCTTC CASSLSTGDEQFF
- TRBJ2-2 - TRBV9 TGTGCCAGCAGTCGTAGTACCGGGGAGCTGTTTTTT CASSRSTGELFF
- TRBJ1-4 TRBD1 TRBV27 TGTGCCAGCAGTTCTATCGGGACAGGGGATGAAAAACTGTTTTTT CASSSIGTGDEKLFF
once TRBJ2-3 TRBD2 TRBV5-1 TGCGCCAGCAGCTTAACTAGCGGGTCCTCAGATACGCAGTATTTT CASSLTSGSSDTQYF
few TRBJ2-7 - TRBV9 TGTGCCAGCAGCGTAGGCTCTAGCGCGCAGTACTTC CASSVGSSAQYF
- TRBJ2-3 - TRBV30 TGTGCCTGGAGTTCCCATTTTTTAGGTGATACGCAGTATTTT CAWSSHFLGDTQYF
- TRBJ2-1 - TRBV4-1 TGCGCCAGCAGCCAGGTAGACTTGGGAATTAGCTCCTACAATGAGCAGTTCTTC CASSQVDLGISSYNEQFF
- TRBJ2-5 - TRBV5-1 TGCGCCAGCAGGGAGGGGATCCAAGAGACCCAGTACTTC CASREGIQETQYF
few TRBJ2-3 TRBD1 TRBV7-9 TGTGCCAGCAGCTCCGGACAGGGTGTCACAGATACGCAGTATTTT CASSSGQGVTDTQYF
few TRBJ2-7 - TRBV6-6 TGTGCCAGCGGCGTGGGACACTACTACGAGCAGTACTTC CASGVGHYYEQYF
- TRBJ2-5 - TRBV28 TGTGCCATCAGAGGCAGGGGTCAAGAGACCCAGTACTTC CAIRGRGQETQYF
- TRBJ2-3 TRBD2 TRBV27 TGTGCCAGCAGCCACCTCGGGACTAAAACAGATACGCAGTATTTT CASSHLGTKTDTQYF
- TRBJ1-2 - TRBV29-1 TGCAGCGTTGGCAGGGGTCGGGGCTACACCTTC CSVGRGRGYTF
few TRBJ2-7 TRBD2 TRBV5-1 TGCGCCAGCAGCTTGAATCCGGGAGGGAGCTCCTACGAGCAGTACTTC CASSLNPGGSSYEQYF
few TRBJ1-1 - TRBV4-3 TGCGCCAGCAGCCAAGAAATAATTTCGTACACTGAAGCTTTCTTT CASSQEIISYTEAFF
few TRBJ2-1 TRBD2 TRBV30 TGTGCCTGCCGAGCGGGACTCTCCTACAATGAGCAGTTCTTC CACRAGLSYNEQFF
- TRBJ1-1 TRBD1 TRBV7-9 TGTGCCAGCAGCTTAGGGACAGGGAACACTGAAGCTTTCTTT CASSLGTGNTEAFF
- TRBJ2-1 - TRBV20-1 TGCAGTGCTCGCGAAACGGAGGGGCAGTTCTTC CSARETEGQFF
- TRBJ2-7 - TRBV4-1 TGCGCCAGCAGCCAATCGATACTTGGGTCCTACGAGCAGTACTTC CASSQSILGSYEQYF
- TRBJ2-5 TRBD2 TRBV7-8 TGTGCCAGCAGCTTAACGGGGGGTATAGAGACCCAGTACTTC CASSLTGGIETQYF
- TRBJ2-7 - TRBV20-1 TGCAGTGCTAGAGCTGGGTACGAGCAGTACTTC CSARAGYEQYF
- TRBJ1-1 - TRBV6-5 TGTGCCAGCAGTTACTCGAAGGGCACTGGGGTTGAAGCTTTCTTT CASSYSKGTGVEAFF
- TRBJ2-5 - TRBV4-1 TGCGCCAGCAGCCAAGTGGGAGAAAGGGGGAGGCAAGAGACCCAGTACTTC CASSQVGERGRQETQYF